The 9 T cell receptor beta chains listed next were all sequenced from one sample in a study of T cell responses to AZD1222 COVID-19 vaccine. Sequencing was performed with immunoSEQ multiplex PCR; in TCRdb, only in-frame clones are kept and a portion is missing. The data contain about 54,000 clones, about 90% of them singletons. The sample here was peripheral blood, taken 28 days after the second AZD1222 dose. These receptor sequences come from an adult who received the AZD1222 COVID-19 vaccine.

This chain connects TRBV24-1 to TRBJ2-1, with D possibly being TRBD1 or TRBD2 (5 bases each). Per germline, CDR1 KGHDR and CDR2 SFDVKD. Deletions cut 5 bases from V and 3 bases from J, with 16 bases between. CDR3 length equals 16 residues. CDR3 nucleotide sequence: TGTGCCACCAGTGTTGAGGGGCCGACGATCTACAATGAGCAGTTCTTC. As protein: CATSVEGPTIYNEQFF.

The V gene is TRBV4-3, the J gene TRBJ2-3; perhaps TRBD2 as D (6 bases). V lost 0 bases to trimming and J lost 11 bases, with 15 bases between them. CDR3 length: 14 amino acids. Germline assignment: CDR1 LGHNA and CDR2 YSLEER. The DNA for the CDR3 is TGCGCCAGCAGCCAAGATGAGGGCGGGAAAGGGCAGTATTTT. Encoded protein: CASSQDEGGKGQYF.

This clone was seen a few times. The chain couples TRBV5-6 to TRBJ2-1; D unresolved. CDR1 is SGHDT and CDR2 is YYEEEE in the germline V gene. The V and J ends lost 5 bases and 9 bases respectively, with 9 bases between them. The CDR3 extends over 11 amino acids. This chain's CDR3 is CASRLTGEQFF. In DNA form, the CDR3 reads TGTGCCAGCAGACTTACGGGTGAGCAGTTCTTC. The whole variable domain, filled in from reference TRBV5-6 and TRBJ2-1, reads DAGVTQSPTHLIKTRGQQVTLRCSPKSGHDTVSWYQQALGQGPQFIFQYYEEEERQRGNFPDRFSGHQFPNYSSELNVNALLLGDSALYLCASRLTGEQFFGPGTRLTVL.

In the case of this clone: This sample includes further DNA sequences coding for the same CDR3. The chain joins TRBV30 to TRBJ1-5, with D maybe TRBD1 (5 bases). CDR3 size: 14 residues. The germline V and J ends were trimmed by 1 base and 2 bases, with 9 bases remaining between them. CDR1 and CDR2 (germline): GTSNPN, SVGIG (reference sequence). The CDR3, as DNA: TGTGCCTGGAGTGGGGGAGGGGGCAATCAGCCCCAGCATTTT. It codes for CAWSGGGGNQPQHF.

The chain is built from TRBV9 and TRBJ2-3; D tentatively reads TRBD1 or TRBD2 (5 bases each). Trimming took 4 bases from V and 6 from J, leaving 18 bases between them. The CDR3 totals 15 residues. Germline V CDR1 and CDR2: SGDLS, YYNGEE. The CDR3 sequence is CASSSQPRGGDTQYF. CDR3 bases: TGTGCCAGCAGCTCCCAGCCTCGGGGCGGGGATACGCAGTATTTT.

This clone was recorded only once. The chain uses TRBV20-1 and TRBJ1-1, with D hard to call. The CDR3 runs 9 residues. Trimming removed 6 bases at V and 7 bases at J, with 6 bases between. From germline, CDR1 is DFQATT and CDR2 SNEGSKA (reference sequence). In DNA, the CDR3 is TGCAGTGCAACACTTGAAGCTTTCTTT. The encoded protein is CSATLEAFF.

The chain combines TRBV19 with TRBJ1-5; D gene uncertain. There are 14 residues in the CDR3. V lost 3 bases and J 5 bases, leaving 11 bases between the germline ends. Germline CDR1 reads LNHDA; CDR2 reads SQIVND (reference sequence). In DNA form, the CDR3 reads TGTGCCAGTAGTATCAGAGGGTTGGATCAGCCCCAGCATTTT. Amino acids: CASSIRGLDQPQHF. Full variable domain (rest looked up from reference TRBV19 and TRBJ1-5): DGGITQSPKYLFRKEGQNVTLSCEQNLNHDAMYWYRQDPGQGLRLIYYSQIVNDFQKGDIAEGYSVSREKKESFPLTVTSAQKNPTAFYLCASSIRGLDQPQHFGDGTRLSIL.

The gene calls are TRBV5-5 and TRBJ2-3; no clear D. Germline V gives CDR1 SGHKS, CDR2 YYEKEE (reference sequence). This CDR3 has 14 amino acids. Trimming took off 1 base at V and 2 bases at J, with 8 bases between the two ends. CDR3 region: CASSLLGYTDTQYF. In DNA, the CDR3 is TGTGCCAGCAGCTTGTTGGGGTACACAGATACGCAGTATTTT.

The rearrangement links TRBV5-1 to TRBJ2-7; D is unclear. V lost 0 bases and J 3 bases, leaving 13 bases between the germline ends. CDR3 length equals 15 residues. CDR1 and CDR2 from the germline V gene are SGHRS and YFSETQ. CDR3 bases: TGCGCCAGCAGCTTGGATAGGGTCAGCTTCTACGAGCAGTACTTC. Its protein product is CASSLDRVSFYEQYF.